This TCR beta chain is from a study of OX40 agonist ivuxolimab in advanced cancers. Using immunoSEQ multiplex PCR, the repertoire was profiled, and TCRdb retains in-frame clones only, with some absent. The data hold approximately 74,000 clones, with approximately 92% observed a single time. The sequence derives from an adult with an advanced solid tumor such as melanoma, head and neck, liver or kidney cancer. This specimen was CD4+ or CD8+ T cells sorted from blood, taken in a trial of the OX40 agonist ivuxolimab.

This CDR3 reads CSVTGYTYEQYF. CDR3 bases: TGCAGCGTCACAGGGTATACCTACGAGCAGTACTTC. The V call is TRBV29-1, the J call TRBJ2-7; tentative D call: TRBD1 (6 bases). Looked up from germline, CDR1 is SQVTM and CDR2 is ANQGSEA. The ends were cut back, 6 bases at V and 2 bases at J, with 11 bases in the middle. The CDR3 runs 12 residues.